This TCR beta chain was sequenced during a study of Ad26.COV2.S vaccination and SARS-CoV-2 variants. Background on the study: The authors gave Ad26.COV2.S intramuscularly, either once or twice 56 days apart. The study's findings and limits: Vaccine and placebo recipients had similar non-spike TCR breadth. In TCR breadth and depth analyses, total T cell responses may have been underestimated.

Treatment meaning: some 20 received Ad26.COV2.S at low or high dose, single or two shots; 5 received placebo; per-sample allocation not given. Collection of the samples took place on day 63 after the first injection of vaccine or placebo. The CDR3 contains 14 residues. CDR1 is LNHDA, CDR2 SQIVND, per germline (reference sequence). V lost 1 base, J lost 11 bases, and 6 bases stayed unmatched. A remark on this clone: Its specificity is unknown.

Repertoires were generated with immunoSEQ multiplex PCR, while TCRdb's copy carries only in-frame clones and drops some. The profile covers about 350,000 clones, with around 84% appearing a single time and about 3.3% taken by the ten largest. The clonotype originates from a person aged 18-60 years who received the Ad26.COV2.S COVID-19 vaccine or a placebo. Sequencing used peripheral blood, obtained in a trial of Ad26.COV2.S vaccine versus placebo. The rearrangement links TRBV19 to TRBJ2-1, with 9 bases aligning to TRBD2. The CDR3, as DNA: TGTGCCAGTAGTATAGGCGGGGGGGCGGTTAAGCAGTTCTTC. This encodes CASSIGGGAVKQFF.